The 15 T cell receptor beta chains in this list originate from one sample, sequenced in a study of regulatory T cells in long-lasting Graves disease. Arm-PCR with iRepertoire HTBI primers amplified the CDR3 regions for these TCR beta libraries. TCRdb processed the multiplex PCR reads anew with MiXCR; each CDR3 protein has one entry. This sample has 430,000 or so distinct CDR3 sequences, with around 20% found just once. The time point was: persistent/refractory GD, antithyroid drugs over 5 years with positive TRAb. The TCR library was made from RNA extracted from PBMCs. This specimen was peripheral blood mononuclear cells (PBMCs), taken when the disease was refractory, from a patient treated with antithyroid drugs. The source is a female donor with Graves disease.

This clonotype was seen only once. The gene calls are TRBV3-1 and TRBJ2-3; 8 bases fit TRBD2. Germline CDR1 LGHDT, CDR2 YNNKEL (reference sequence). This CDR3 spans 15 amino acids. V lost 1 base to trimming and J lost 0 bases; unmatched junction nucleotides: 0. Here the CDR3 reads CASSQAGGSTDTQYF. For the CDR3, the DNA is TGTGCCAGCAGCCAAGCGGGAGGGAGCACAGATACGCAGTATTTT.

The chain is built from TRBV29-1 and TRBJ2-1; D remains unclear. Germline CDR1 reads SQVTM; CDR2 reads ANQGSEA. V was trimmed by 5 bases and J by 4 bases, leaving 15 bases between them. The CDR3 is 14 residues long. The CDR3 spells CSVYQLQSYNEQFF. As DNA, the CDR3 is TGCAGCGTTTATCAGTTGCAGAGTTACAATGAGCAGTTCTTC.

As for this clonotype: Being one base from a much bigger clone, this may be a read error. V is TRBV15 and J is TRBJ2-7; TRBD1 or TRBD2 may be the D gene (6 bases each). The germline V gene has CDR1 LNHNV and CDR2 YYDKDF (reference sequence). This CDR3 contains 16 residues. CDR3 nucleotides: TGTGCCACCAGCAGTGGGGGGCGGGGAAGCTCCTACGTGCAGTACTTC. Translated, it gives CATSSGGRGSSYVQYF.

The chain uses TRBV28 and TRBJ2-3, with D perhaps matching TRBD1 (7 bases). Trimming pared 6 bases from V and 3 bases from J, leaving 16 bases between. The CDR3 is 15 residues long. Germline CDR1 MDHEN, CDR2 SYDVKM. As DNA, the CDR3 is TGTGCCAGCAGCGCAGGGGGAGGTTTAACAGATACGCAGTATTTT. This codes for CASSAGGGLTDTQYF.

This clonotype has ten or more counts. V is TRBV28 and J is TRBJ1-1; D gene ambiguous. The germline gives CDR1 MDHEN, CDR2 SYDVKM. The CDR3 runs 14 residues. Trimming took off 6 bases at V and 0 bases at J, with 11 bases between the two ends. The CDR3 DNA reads TGTGCCAGCAGGGCCTCCCGAGTGAACACTGAAGCTTTCTTT. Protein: CASRASRVNTEAFF.

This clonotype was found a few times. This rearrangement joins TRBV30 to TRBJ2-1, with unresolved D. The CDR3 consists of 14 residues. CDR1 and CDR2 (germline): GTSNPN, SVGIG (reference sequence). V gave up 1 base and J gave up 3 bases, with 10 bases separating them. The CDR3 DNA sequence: TGTGCCTGGAGTGAGGAAAACCTCTACAATGAGCAGTTCTTC. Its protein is CAWSEENLYNEQFF.

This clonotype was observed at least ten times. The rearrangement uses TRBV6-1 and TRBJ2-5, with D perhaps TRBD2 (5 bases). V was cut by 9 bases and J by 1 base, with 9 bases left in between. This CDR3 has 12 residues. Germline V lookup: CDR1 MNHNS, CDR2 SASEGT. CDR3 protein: CASSGIQETQYF. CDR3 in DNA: TGTGCCAGTTCCGGGATCCAAGAGACCCAGTACTTC.

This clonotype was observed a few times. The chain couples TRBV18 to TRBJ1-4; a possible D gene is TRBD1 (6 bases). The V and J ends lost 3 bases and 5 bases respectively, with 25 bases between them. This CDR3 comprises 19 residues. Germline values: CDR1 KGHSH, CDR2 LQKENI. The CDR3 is CASSPRRGGETGINEKLFF. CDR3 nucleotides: TGTGCCAGCTCACCCAGAAGAGGTGGTGAAACAGGGATAAATGAAAAACTGTTTTTT. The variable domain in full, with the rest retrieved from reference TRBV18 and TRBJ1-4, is NAGVMQNPRHLVRRRGQEARLRCSPMKGHSHVYWYRQLPEEGLKFMVYLQKENIIDESGMPKERFSAEFPKEGPSILRIQQVVRGDSAAYFCASSPRRGGETGINEKLFFGSGTQLSVL.

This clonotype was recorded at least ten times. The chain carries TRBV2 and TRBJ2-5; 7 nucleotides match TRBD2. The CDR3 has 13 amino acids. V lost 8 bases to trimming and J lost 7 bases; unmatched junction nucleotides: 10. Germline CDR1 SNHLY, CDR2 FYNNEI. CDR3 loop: CASGDGLEGTQYF. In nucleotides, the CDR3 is TGTGCCAGCGGGGACGGACTAGAGGGGACCCAGTACTTC.

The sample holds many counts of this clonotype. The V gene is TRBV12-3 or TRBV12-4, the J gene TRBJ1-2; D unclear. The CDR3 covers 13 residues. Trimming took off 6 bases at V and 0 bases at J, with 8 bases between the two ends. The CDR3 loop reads CASSPRTNYGYTF. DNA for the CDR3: TGTGCCAGCAGCCCCAGAACTAACTATGGCTACACCTTC.

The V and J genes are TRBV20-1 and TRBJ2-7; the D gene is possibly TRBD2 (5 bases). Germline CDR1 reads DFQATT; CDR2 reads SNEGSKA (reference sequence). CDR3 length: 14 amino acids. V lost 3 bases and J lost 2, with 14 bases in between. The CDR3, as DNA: TGCAGTGCTAGCCATCGAGGGCCTCCCTACGAGCAGTACTTC. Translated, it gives CSASHRGPPYEQYF.

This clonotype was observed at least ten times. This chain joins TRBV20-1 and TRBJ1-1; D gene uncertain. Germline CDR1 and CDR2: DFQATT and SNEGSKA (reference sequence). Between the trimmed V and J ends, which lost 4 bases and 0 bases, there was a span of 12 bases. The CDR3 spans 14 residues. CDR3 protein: CSATLDPVNTEAFF. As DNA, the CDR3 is TGCAGTGCTACACTAGATCCGGTGAACACTGAAGCTTTCTTT.

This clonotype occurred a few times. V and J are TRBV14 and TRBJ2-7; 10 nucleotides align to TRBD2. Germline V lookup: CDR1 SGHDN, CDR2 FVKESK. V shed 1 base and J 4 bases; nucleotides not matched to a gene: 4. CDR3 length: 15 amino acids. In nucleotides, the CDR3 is TGTGCCAGCAGCCAAGGCAGCGGGAGGGCATACGAGCAGTACTTC. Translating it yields CASSQGSGRAYEQYF.

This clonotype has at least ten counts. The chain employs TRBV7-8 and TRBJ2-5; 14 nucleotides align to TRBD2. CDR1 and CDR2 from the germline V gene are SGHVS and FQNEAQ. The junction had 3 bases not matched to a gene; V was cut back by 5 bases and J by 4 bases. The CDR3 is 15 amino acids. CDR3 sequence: CASSIGLAGGETQYF. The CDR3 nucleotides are TGTGCCAGCAGCATTGGACTAGCGGGGGGAGAGACCCAGTACTTC.

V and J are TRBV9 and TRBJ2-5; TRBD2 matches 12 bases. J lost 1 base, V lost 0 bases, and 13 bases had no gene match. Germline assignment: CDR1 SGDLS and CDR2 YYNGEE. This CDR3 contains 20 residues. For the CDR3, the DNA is TGTGCCAGCAGCGTAGGGGGGGCTAGCGGGAGGGCCCGGGGCCAAGAGACCCAGTACTTC. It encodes CASSVGGASGRARGQETQYF.